This TCR beta chain was identified in a study of blood T cells in healthy people across ages (dated by TCRdb to 2014 to 2015). For the study in its entirety: In model experiments, template switching captured roughly one uniquely barcoded TCR beta cDNA molecule for every two T cells. The study measured age-related changes in TCR beta repertoire diversity using deep sequencing normalized with unique cDNA molecular identifiers. Four age groups were formed from the donors: young (average 16 years), middle-aged (more than 35), aged (62) and long-lived (around 80). Two additional independent replicas of 1 million unique cDNA reads from the same blood draw were analyzed for two donors (one aged 18 to 29 and one aged 80 or older).

In regard to this clonotype: The clone's antigen remains unknown. Base-call qualities are not available, and no considerably larger clone is one nucleotide away.

The library was generated by 5' RACE. The reads were generated on an Illumina HiSeq 2500. A second PCR of roughly 6 to 11 cycles was performed with a sample-barcoded 5' primer and a J-beta primer mix. A template-switch 5' adaptor carrying 12 random nucleotides introduced a unique molecular identifier onto each TCR beta cDNA molecule. Each sample yielded at least 2.5 million CDR3-containing paired-end reads. All of the RNA was converted into first-strand cDNA using the Mint cDNA synthesis kit, with a TRBC-specific oligonucleotide serving as the primer. Following uracil-DNA glycosylase treatment, a first 18-cycle PCR with universal primers M1SS and BC2_uni_R was performed on all cDNA. On the authors' methods: Normalization of each sample was performed by random selection of 1 million high-quality reads, each carrying a distinct molecular identifier. Instead of being binned into consensus sequences, reads with shared molecular identifiers were discarded. MiTCR, run with a Q25 quality threshold and the strictest error-elimination algorithm, handled CDR3 identification, clonotype clustering and error correction. Lower-bound total TCR beta diversity was estimated with a nonparametric unseen species model using Euler transformation. Through fastp at Q25 and MiXCR, TCRdb rebuilt clones from the public reads, retaining in-frame beta chains. Entries are consolidated by CDR3 protein sequence, retaining the most common genes and DNA. The V and J calls and clone size come from TCRdb's table, not from the authors' own analysis. In this sample the table shows roughly 800,000 distinct CDR3 sequences, roughly 25% of which occur a single time. Jointly, the top ten make up 3% to 4.5% of the sample.

Its CDR3 holds 15 amino acids, cysteine through phenylalanine. Only CDR3 DNA remains: 45 bases, in frame from the first base. The germline V gene (reference sequence) supplies CDR1 GTSNPN and CDR2 SVGIG. V loses 0 bases of germline sequence and J loses 1 base, and the interval between the two ends is 12 bases. What the study reported, not specific to this receptor: As age increased, observed TCR beta diversity per million T cells dropped in a roughly linear way, and a significant reduction was already evident by age approximately 40. Estimates of total diversity from one million sequenced T cells were regarded as lower bounds and underestimates. There was a strong correlation between observed TCR beta diversity and the percentage of naive T cells measured by flow cytometry. Donor CMV infection status was unknown, potentially confounding age-related changes in expanded clonotypes. Compared with the aged group, the long-lived group had more naive CD4+ T cells, fewer expanded clones and increased TCR diversity, suggesting age selection. Bulk unsorted PBMC profiling prevented conclusive comparison of naive and antigen-experienced compartments.

The 39 donors, aged 6 to 90 years, were systemically healthy Caucasian individuals from Russia. Roughly 10 milliliters of peripheral blood were collected from each donor into EDTA-treated Vacutainer tubes. Ficoll-Paque density-gradient centrifugation was used to isolate PBMCs, with at least 7 million per sample. Trizol reagent was used to extract total RNA from PBMCs, with at least 5.5 micrograms per sample. Naive CD45RAhigh/CD27high T cell percentages were measured by flow cytometry on a PBMC aliquot from every donor. These sequences were also reported in another study, on T cells of mothers and their children. Taken from the second paper: Nine systemically healthy Caucasian individuals, comprising three mothers and their six children, were included as donors. cDNA synthesis used all of the extracted RNA, with approximately 1.4 ug of RNA in each 15 ul reaction. In the second PCR, the M1S primer added sample barcodes and 2-4 random nucleotides. Each mother yielded over 9 million TCR beta CDR3 reads and each child some 3 million reads. Thymic selection similarly shapes TCR recombination output in related and unrelated pairs, with minor effect from inherited differences. Normalized repertoire overlap in related mother-child pairs was always slightly higher than in unrelated mother-child pairs, but the difference was never significant. No persistent microchimeric T cell clones were found, with a detection sensitivity of approximately 100 clones per million clonotypes. In the study, deep NGS was used to compare the TCR beta repertoires of mothers and children, and features distinguishing related mother-child pairs from unrelated individuals were sought. On average, the children were approximately 11 +/- 4 years old, while the mothers were around 42 +/- 4 years old. Libraries were sequenced on Illumina HiSeq 2000 with 100+100 nt paired-end reads after adapter ligation with NEBNext reagents. To prevent cross-contamination, the mother and child libraries were prepared a month apart and were sequenced in separate runs. Between roughly 500,000 and 2,100,000 distinct TCR beta clonotypes were identified per donor. Naive TCR beta clonotypes were estimated from low-frequency clonotypes matched to each donor's FACS-determined naive share, without sorting.

The rearrangement combines TRBV30 with TRBJ2-5; TRBD1 is a possible D gene, resting on 5 matching bases. This sequence was found in a boy younger than 18 in good health. Sequencing was performed on blood. The CDR3 region reads CAWSVQRQIQETQYF. Here is the DNA: TGTGCCTGGAGTGTACAGAGACAGATCCAAGAGACCCAGTACTTC.